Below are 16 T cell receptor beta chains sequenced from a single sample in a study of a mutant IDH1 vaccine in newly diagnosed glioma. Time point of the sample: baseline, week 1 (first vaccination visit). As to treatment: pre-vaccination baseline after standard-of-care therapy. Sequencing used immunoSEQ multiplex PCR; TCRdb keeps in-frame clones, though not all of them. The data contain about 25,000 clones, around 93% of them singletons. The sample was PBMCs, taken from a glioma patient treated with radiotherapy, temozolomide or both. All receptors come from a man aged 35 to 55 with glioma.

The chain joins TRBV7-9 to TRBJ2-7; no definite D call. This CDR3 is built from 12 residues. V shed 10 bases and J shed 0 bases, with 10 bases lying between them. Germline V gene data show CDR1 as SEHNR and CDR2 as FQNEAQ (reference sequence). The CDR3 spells CAITVSSYEQYF. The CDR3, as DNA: TGTGCCATAACGGTTAGCTCCTACGAGCAGTACTTC.

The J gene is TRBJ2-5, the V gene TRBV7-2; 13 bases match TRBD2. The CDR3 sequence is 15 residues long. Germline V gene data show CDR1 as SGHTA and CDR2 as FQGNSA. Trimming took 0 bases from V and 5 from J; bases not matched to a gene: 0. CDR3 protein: CASSLAGLAGETQYF. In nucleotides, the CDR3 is TGTGCCAGCAGCTTAGCGGGACTAGCGGGGGAGACCCAGTACTTC.

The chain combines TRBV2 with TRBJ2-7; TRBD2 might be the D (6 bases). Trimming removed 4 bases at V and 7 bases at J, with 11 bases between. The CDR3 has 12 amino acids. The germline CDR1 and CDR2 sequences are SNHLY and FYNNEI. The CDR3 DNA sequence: TGTGCCAGCAGTGTCGGGGGTAAGGAGCAGTACTTC. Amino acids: CASSVGGKEQYF.

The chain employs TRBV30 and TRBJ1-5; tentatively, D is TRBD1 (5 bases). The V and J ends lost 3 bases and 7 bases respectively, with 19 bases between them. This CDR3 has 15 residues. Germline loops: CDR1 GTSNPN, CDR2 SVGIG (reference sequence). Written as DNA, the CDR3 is TGTGCCTGGAGGGCACCGGGACTTTCATCCCAGCCCCAGCATTTT. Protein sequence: CAWRAPGLSSQPQHF.

The CDR3 loop is CASITGTGDSPLHF. CDR3 DNA sequence: TGTGCCAGCATAACCGGGACAGGGGATTCACCCCTCCACTTT. This rearrangement joins TRBV7-2 to TRBJ1-6, with 10 bases identical to TRBD1. The CDR3 runs 14 residues. The V gene's germline CDR1 is SGHTA and CDR2 FQGNSA. The V gene end was trimmed by 7 bases and the J gene end by 8 bases; junction bases not matched to a gene: 5.

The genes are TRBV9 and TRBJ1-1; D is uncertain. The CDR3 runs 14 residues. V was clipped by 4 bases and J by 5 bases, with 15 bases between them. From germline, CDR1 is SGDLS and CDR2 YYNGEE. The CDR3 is CASSLSPAGTEAFF. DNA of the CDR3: TGTGCCAGCAGCCTCTCCCCGGCCGGGACTGAAGCTTTCTTT. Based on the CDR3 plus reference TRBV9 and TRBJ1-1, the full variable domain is DSGVTQTPKHLITATGQRVTLRCSPRSGDLSVYWYQQSLDQGLQFLIQYYNGEERAKGNILERFSAQQFPDLHSELNLSSLELGDSALYFCASSLSPAGTEAFFGQGTRLTVV.

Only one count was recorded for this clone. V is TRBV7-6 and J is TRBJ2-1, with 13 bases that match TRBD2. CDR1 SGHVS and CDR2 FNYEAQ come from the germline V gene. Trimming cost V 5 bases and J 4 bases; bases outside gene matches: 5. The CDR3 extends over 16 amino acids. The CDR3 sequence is CASSPRTSGSYNEQFF. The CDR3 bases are TGTGCCAGCAGCCCGAGGACTAGCGGGAGTTACAATGAGCAGTTCTTC.

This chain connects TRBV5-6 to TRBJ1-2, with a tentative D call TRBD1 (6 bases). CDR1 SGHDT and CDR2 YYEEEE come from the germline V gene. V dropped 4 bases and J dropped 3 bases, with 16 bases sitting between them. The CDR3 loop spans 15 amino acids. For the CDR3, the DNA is TGTGCCAGCAGCGGGTACAGGGCGATGGACTATGGCTACACCTTC. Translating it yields CASSGYRAMDYGYTF.

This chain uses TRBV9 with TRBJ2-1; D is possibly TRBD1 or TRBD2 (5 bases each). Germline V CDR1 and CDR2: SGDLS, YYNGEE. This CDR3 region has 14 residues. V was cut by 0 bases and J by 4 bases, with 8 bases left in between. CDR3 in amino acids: CASSVGGGYNEQFF. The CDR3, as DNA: TGTGCCAGCAGCGTAGGGGGCGGGTACAATGAGCAGTTCTTC.

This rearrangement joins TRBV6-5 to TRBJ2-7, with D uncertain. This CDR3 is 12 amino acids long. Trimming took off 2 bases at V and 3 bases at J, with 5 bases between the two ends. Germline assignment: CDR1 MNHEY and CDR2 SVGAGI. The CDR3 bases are TGTGCCAGCAGTTACGCAAACTACGAGCAGTACTTC. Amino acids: CASSYANYEQYF.

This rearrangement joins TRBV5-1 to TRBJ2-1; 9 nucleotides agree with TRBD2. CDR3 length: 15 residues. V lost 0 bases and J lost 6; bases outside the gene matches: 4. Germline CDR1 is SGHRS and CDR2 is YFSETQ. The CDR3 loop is CASSLDLAGANEQFF. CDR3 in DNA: TGCGCCAGCAGCTTGGATTTAGCGGGAGCCAATGAGCAGTTCTTC.

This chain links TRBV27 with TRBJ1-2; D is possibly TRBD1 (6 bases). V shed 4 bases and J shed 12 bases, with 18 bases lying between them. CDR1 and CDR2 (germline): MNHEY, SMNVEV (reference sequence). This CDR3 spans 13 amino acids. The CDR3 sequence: CASSSYRGRHHTF. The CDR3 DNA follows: TGTGCCAGCAGTTCTTACCGGGGGCGTCACCACACCTTC.

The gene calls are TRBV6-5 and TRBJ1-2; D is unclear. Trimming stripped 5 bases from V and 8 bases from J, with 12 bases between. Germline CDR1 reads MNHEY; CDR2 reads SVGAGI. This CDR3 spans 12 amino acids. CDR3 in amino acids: CASSLGLGGYTF. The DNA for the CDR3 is TGTGCCAGCAGTCTCGGACTGGGAGGCTACACCTTC.

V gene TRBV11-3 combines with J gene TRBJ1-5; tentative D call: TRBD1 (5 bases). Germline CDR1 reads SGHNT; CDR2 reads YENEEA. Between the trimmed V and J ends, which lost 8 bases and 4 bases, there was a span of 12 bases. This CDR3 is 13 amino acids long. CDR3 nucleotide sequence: TGTGCCAGCGTGGGGGGGTGGAATCAGCCCCAGCATTTT. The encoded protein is CASVGGWNQPQHF.

The CDR3 here is CASSSSGTGIYEQYF. Here the CDR3 DNA reads TGTGCCAGCAGCTCCTCAGGGACAGGGATCTACGAGCAGTACTTC. The V call is TRBV7-2, the J call TRBJ2-7, with 9 bases matching TRBD1. This CDR3 has 15 residues. The ends lost 4 bases at V and 3 bases at J; junction bases unmatched: 7. CDR1 and CDR2 from the germline V gene are SGHTA and FQGNSA.

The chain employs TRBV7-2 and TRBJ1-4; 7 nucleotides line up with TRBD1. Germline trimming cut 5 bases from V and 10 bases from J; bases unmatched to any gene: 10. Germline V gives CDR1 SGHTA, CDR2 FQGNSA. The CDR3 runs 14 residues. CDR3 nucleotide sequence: TGTGCCAGCAGCGCGACAGCCCAGGGGGTAAAACTGTTTTTT. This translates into CASSATAQGVKLFF.